A selection of T cell receptor beta chains follows, all from one sample in a study of cytomegalovirus exposure and HLA in healthy donors. Repertoires were generated with immunoSEQ multiplex PCR, while TCRdb's copy carries only in-frame clones and drops some. The data contain roughly 120,000 clones, 77% of them singletons. The material sequenced was PBMCs. All receptors derive from a human donor in good health. The CDR3 runs from the conserved cysteine through the conserved F or W. A D gene is named only where the DNA matches it firmly. Rows may omit the clone size; those that give it use once, few, many or a size class.

d_gene,j_gene,abundance,v_gene,CDR3nt,CDR3aa
TRBD1,TRBJ2-7,NA,TRBV30,TGTGCCTGGAGATGGACAGGGGCCCGCGAGCAGTACTTC,CAWRWTGAREQYF
TRBD1,TRBJ2-7,NA,TRBV5-8,TGTGCCAGCAGCTTGGGACAGGGGAACTACGAGCAGTACTTC,CASSLGQGNYEQYF
NA,TRBJ2-3,NA,TRBV7-9,TGTGCCAGCAGCCGGTCCCCGAGCGGCTATAGCACAGATACGCAGTATTTT,CASSRSPSGYSTDTQYF
NA,TRBJ2-6,once,TRBV5-1,TGCGCCAGCAGCTTGAGTCCAGTAACTGGGGCCAACGTCCTGACTTTC,CASSLSPVTGANVLTF
NA,TRBJ2-2,NA,TRBV7-2,TGTGCCAGCAGCTTAGGACTGTCGGCTGGGGAGCTGTTTTTT,CASSLGLSAGELFF
TRBD1,TRBJ1-5,few,TRBV6-1,TGTGCCAGCAGTGAGCCACAGGGGGCGAAGCCCCAGCATTTT,CASSEPQGAKPQHF
TRBD1,TRBJ2-7,NA,TRBV28,TGTGCCAGCAGTGCAGGGACAGGTCCCGAGCAGTACTTC,CASSAGTGPEQYF
TRBD2,TRBJ2-3,few,TRBV6-1,TGTGCCATCAGTGAGCCTAGCGGGAGGATGACAGATACGCAGTATTTT,CAISEPSGRMTDTQYF
NA,TRBJ1-1,NA,TRBV27,TGTGCCAGCAGTTTTAGGGGCGCTGAAGCTTTCTTT,CASSFRGAEAFF
NA,TRBJ1-2,NA,TRBV6-5,TGTGCCAGCAGGGCCATGCGACAGGTTTCCTATGGCTACACCTTC,CASRAMRQVSYGYTF
NA,TRBJ2-2,once,TRBV28,TGTGCCAGCACCTTAACAGGGTTAAACACCGGGGAGCTGTTTTTT,CASTLTGLNTGELFF
NA,TRBJ1-2,NA,TRBV18,TGTGCCAGCTCTCAGACAGCCAACTATGGCTACACCTTC,CASSQTANYGYTF
NA,TRBJ2-5,NA,TRBV19,TGTGCCAGTAGTATGGTGGGGGGTCAAGAGACCCAGTACTTC,CASSMVGGQETQYF
TRBD1,TRBJ2-1,NA,TRBV6-1,TGTGCCAGCACACGATCAGGGGGTGGGTCAAATGAGCAGTTCTTC,CASTRSGGGSNEQFF
NA,TRBJ2-1,once,TRBV27,TGTGCCAGCAGACAGGGTAGATCCTACAATGAGCAGTTCTTC,CASRQGRSYNEQFF
TRBD2,TRBJ2-1,NA,TRBV27,TGTGCCAGCAGTTCAGCCAGGGATTTAGCGGGGTACAATGAGCAGTTCTTC,CASSSARDLAGYNEQFF
NA,TRBJ2-5,NA,TRBV2,TGTGCCAGCAGCCCCACGGGGGACCGTATTTTGGGGACCCAGTACTTC,CASSPTGDRILGTQYF
NA,TRBJ2-1,NA,TRBV9,TGTGCCAGCAGCGTTGTCCCCCAACGGAGAAGCTCCTACAATGAGCAGTTCTTC,CASSVVPQRRSSYNEQFF
NA,TRBJ2-1,once,TRBV21-1,TGTGCCAGCAGCAGAGGGAGACTAGCGGGATTGGGGAATGAGCAGTTCTTC,CASSRGRLAGLGNEQFF
NA,TRBJ1-1,NA,TRBV11-3,TGTGCCAGCAGCTTACCGCAACAGGGTTTTAGGGAAGCTTTCTTT,CASSLPQQGFREAFF
TRBD2,TRBJ2-3,NA,TRBV7-2,TGTGCCAGCAGCTCGGGAGGGCCGGGCACAGATACGCAGTATTTT,CASSSGGPGTDTQYF
TRBD2,TRBJ2-1,NA,TRBV10-1,TGCGCCAGCAGTGAGTCTACGCGCGGGACTAGCGGCCTAATTGAGCAGTTCTTC,CASSESTRGTSGLIEQFF
NA,TRBJ2-5,NA,TRBV5-1,TGCGCCAGCAGCTTGGCGGCAGGGGATCAAGAGACCCAGTACTTC,CASSLAAGDQETQYF
NA,TRBJ2-7,NA,TRBV2,TGTGCCAGCAGTGCGGAGGGCGCGAGAAACGAGCAGTACTTC,CASSAEGARNEQYF
NA,TRBJ2-2,once,TRBV18,TGTGCCAGCTCAACGGAGACAGGGAACACCGGGGAGCTGTTTTTT,CASSTETGNTGELFF
NA,TRBJ1-6,NA,TRBV5-6,TGTGCCAGCAGCCCGTCGGGACTCCTGAGCTCCTATAATTCACCCCTCCACTTT,CASSPSGLLSSYNSPLHF
TRBD1,TRBJ1-3,few,TRBV11-3,TGTGCCAGCAGCTTTTCAGGGGGTGGAAACACCATATATTTT,CASSFSGGGNTIYF
NA,TRBJ2-3,NA,TRBV5-4,TGTGCCAGCAGCTTGGGTCGGGGTAGAGAAAAAGATACGCAGTATTTT,CASSLGRGREKDTQYF
NA,TRBJ2-2,NA,TRBV5-1,TGCGCCAGCAGCTTGGGCCGATCCGGAGTCACCGGGGAGCTGTTTTTT,CASSLGRSGVTGELFF
NA,TRBJ2-1,few,TRBV6-4,TGTGCCAGCAGTGCGAGCTCCTACAATGAGCAGTTCTTC,CASSASSYNEQFF
NA,TRBJ1-1,NA,TRBV2,TGTGCCAGCAGTACACAGCGGGGCACTGAAGCTTTCTTT,CASSTQRGTEAFF
TRBD1,TRBJ1-3,NA,TRBV9,TGTGCCAGCAGCGCCCGGGACAGGGGGAGTGGAAACACCATATATTTT,CASSARDRGSGNTIYF
NA,TRBJ1-2,NA,TRBV18,TGTGCCAGCTCACCTCCGGGATCCCTACCCTATGGCTACACCTTC,CASSPPGSLPYGYTF
NA,TRBJ2-3,NA,TRBV5-1,TGCGCCAGCGGAGGGACAGATACGCAGTATTTT,CASGGTDTQYF
NA,TRBJ1-4,NA,TRBV15,TGTGCCACCAGGAGGACTTCCCTAGAGGATGAAAAACTGTTTTTT,CATRRTSLEDEKLFF
TRBD2,TRBJ2-3,NA,TRBV5-6,TGTGCCAGCAGCTATTTCAGAAGCGGGGTCGAATATTTT,CASSYFRSGVEYF
TRBD2,TRBJ2-7,NA,TRBV11-3,TGTGCCAGCAGCTTAACTAGCGGAAGGAGGTTCCCCTACGAGCAGTACTTC,CASSLTSGRRFPYEQYF
NA,TRBJ1-1,NA,TRBV28,TGTGCCAGCAGTTTAACACAGGGTAGGGCTTTCTTT,CASSLTQGRAFF
TRBD1,TRBJ2-1,NA,TRBV11-1,TGTGCCAGCAGCGTACTGACAGGGGGCTTGTACAATGAGCAGTTCTTC,CASSVLTGGLYNEQFF
TRBD1,TRBJ1-2,NA,TRBV6-5,TGTGCCAGCAGTTACTCGGACAGGCCTTATGGCTACACCTTC,CASSYSDRPYGYTF
NA,TRBJ2-1,NA,TRBV27,TGTGCCAGCAGTCTCCACAATGAGCAGTTCTTC,CASSLHNEQFF
NA,TRBJ2-1,NA,TRBV10-1,TGCGCCAGCAGCGACAGGGCGGGGTGGAACAATGAGCAGTTCTTC,CASSDRAGWNNEQFF
NA,TRBJ1-4,NA,TRBV11-3,TGTGCCAGCAGCTTAGACCTAGAAGCAACTAATGAAAAACTGTTTTTT,CASSLDLEATNEKLFF
TRBD1,TRBJ1-3,NA,TRBV9,TGTGCCAGCAGCCCCCTAGACAGGGGGCCTGGAAACACCATATATTTT,CASSPLDRGPGNTIYF
TRBD1,TRBJ1-5,NA,TRBV10-2,TGCGCCAGCAAAGACAGGGGGGAACAGCCCCAGCATTTT,CASKDRGEQPQHF
NA,TRBJ2-2,NA,TRBV6-4,TGTGCCAGCCGCGTAGTGGGAGGAGCCGGGGAGCTGTTTTTT,CASRVVGGAGELFF
NA,TRBJ1-5,NA,TRBV9,TGTGCCAGCAGCGTAGGTCAGGGCCCAAATCAGCCCCAGCATTTT,CASSVGQGPNQPQHF
NA,TRBJ1-2,NA,TRBV21-1,TGTGCCAGCAGTCTTCTCAGGGGTGGCTACACCTTC,CASSLLRGGYTF
TRBD2,TRBJ2-1,NA,TRBV7-9,TGTGCCAGCAGCCCCAGTTGGGCGGGAGGGCGTAATGAGCAGTTCTTC,CASSPSWAGGRNEQFF
TRBD1,TRBJ2-1,few,TRBV7-7,TGTGCTAGCAGCCCCCTCGGACAGGGGCCTTACAATGAGCAGTTCTTC,CASSPLGQGPYNEQFF
TRBD1,TRBJ1-1,few,TRBV5-1,TGCGCCAGCACCCAACAGGGGGCGCAGACTGAAGCTTTCTTT,CASTQQGAQTEAFF
TRBD1,TRBJ1-2,NA,TRBV5-1,TGCGCCAGCAGCTATACCGGGACAGACTATGGCTACACCTTC,CASSYTGTDYGYTF
NA,TRBJ2-1,once,TRBV7-2,TGTGCCAGCAGCTTAGCCGGGGTACCAAGGGATGAGCAGTTCTTC,CASSLAGVPRDEQFF
NA,TRBJ2-5,NA,TRBV7-8,TGTGCCAGCAGCTCCCTTGGGGGAGGAGAGACCCAGTACTTC,CASSSLGGGETQYF
NA,TRBJ2-7,once,TRBV7-6,TGTGCCAGCAGCCCTTCCCCGGGGTACGAGCAGTACTTC,CASSPSPGYEQYF
NA,TRBJ1-2,NA,TRBV29-1,TGCAGCGTTGAAATTCCGTTAGCCTATGGCTACACCTTC,CSVEIPLAYGYTF
NA,TRBJ1-2,NA,TRBV28,TGTGCCAGCAGTAACCCGACGGAGTCCTATGGCTACACCTTC,CASSNPTESYGYTF
TRBD2,TRBJ2-3,NA,TRBV9,TGTGCCAGCAGCGTAGATGGTGCGGGAGGTGTAGATACGCAGTATTTT,CASSVDGAGGVDTQYF
NA,TRBJ2-7,few,TRBV5-1,TGCGCCAGCAGCCTCTCGACAGACGAGCAGTACTTC,CASSLSTDEQYF